One and the same sample provided the 29 T cell receptor beta chains below, sequenced in a study of glioma-infiltrating T cells. Using RNA template, CDR3s of TCR alpha and beta were amplified with iRepertoire arm-PCR. TCRdb reanalysed the multiplex PCR reads using MiXCR and keeps one entry per CDR3 protein. The data hold roughly 350,000 distinct CDR3 sequences, with approximately 42% observed a single time. Material for sequencing was glioma tissue, nonneoplastic brain tissue, or PBMCs (not recorded which). The source is a human donor with low-grade glioma or glioblastoma, undergoing nonglioma brain surgery, or in good health (not recorded which).

V gene TRBV25-1 combines with J gene TRBJ2-2, with 8 bases fitting TRBD1. CDR3 length: 14 residues. CDR1 and CDR2 (germline): MGHDK, SYGVNS. V gave up 6 bases and J gave up 3 bases; unmatched junction bases: 3. The CDR3 DNA is TGTGCCAGCAGAGGACAGGGAGACACCGGGGAGCTGTTTTTT. Its translation: CASRGQGDTGELFF.

This clonotype was found once. A much larger clone differs by one base, so this may be a read error. The chain is built from TRBV27 and TRBJ2-1; 14 bases agree with TRBD2. This CDR3 spans 14 amino acids. Unmatched junction bases numbered 5, after V lost 5 bases and J lost 11 bases. Germline assignment: CDR1 MNHEY and CDR2 SMNVEV (reference sequence). The CDR3 DNA follows: TGTGCCAGCAGTATGACTAGCGGGGGGGATAAGCAGTTCTTC. Translation gives CASSMTSGGDKQFF.

This clonotype has a count of ten or more. This chain links TRBV6-2 or TRBV6-3 with TRBJ2-3; the D gene is possibly TRBD2 (6 bases). CDR3 length: 18 residues. V was shortened by 4 bases and J by 0 bases, with 20 bases between the two germline ends. Germline V CDR1 and CDR2: MNHEY, SVGEGT. This CDR3 is CASSSPVVSGISTDTQYF. The CDR3 coding sequence is TGTGCCAGCAGTTCTCCAGTGGTTAGCGGAATTAGCACAGATACGCAGTATTTT.

The genes are TRBV7-2 and TRBJ2-1; tentatively, D is TRBD1 or TRBD2 (5 bases each). CDR3 length: 19 residues. Trimming removed 1 base from V and 0 bases from J, with 19 bases in between. Per germline, CDR1 SGHTA and CDR2 FQGNSA. The CDR3 DNA follows: TGTGCCAGCAGCTTAGTATACCCGGGACGACGAAGCTCCTACAATGAGCAGTTCTTC. This encodes CASSLVYPGRRSSYNEQFF.

This clonotype showed up just a few times. V is TRBV20-1 and J is TRBJ2-1, with 10 positions matching TRBD1. V lost 0 bases and J lost 3; bases outside the gene matches: 2. CDR1 is DFQATT and CDR2 is SNEGSKA in the germline V gene (reference sequence). This CDR3 has 15 residues. The CDR3 sequence: CSAREGQGIYNEQFF. The DNA for the CDR3 is TGCAGTGCTAGAGAGGGACAGGGGATCTACAATGAGCAGTTCTTC.

Worth noting for this clonotype: A much larger clone differs by one base, so this may be a read error. This chain uses TRBV28 with TRBJ2-7; D is unresolved. Trimming shortened V by 1 base and J by 4 bases, and 14 bases separated the two germline ends. This CDR3 contains 15 residues. The germline gives CDR1 MDHEN, CDR2 SYDVKM. The CDR3 region is CASSLSLATYYEQYF. CDR3 in DNA: TGTGCCAGCAGTTTATCGTTGGCCACTTATTACGAGCAGTACTTC.

The genes are TRBV28 and TRBJ1-1, with a weak D call TRBD1 (5 bases). Germline V gives CDR1 MDHEN, CDR2 SYDVKM. V lost 4 bases and J 6 bases, leaving 15 bases between the germline ends. This CDR3 has 14 residues. DNA of the CDR3: TGTGCCAGCAGTTGGGAAGGACAACTTTCTGAAGCTTTCTTT. The encoded protein is CASSWEGQLSEAFF.

CDR3 sequence reads: CASRAAEGPYEQYF. The CDR3 DNA is TGTGCCAGCAGGGCTGCGGAGGGTCCCTACGAGCAGTACTTC. The chain couples TRBV6-1 to TRBJ2-7, with D tentatively TRBD2 (6 bases). Trimming left V 6 bases short and J 2 bases short, with 14 bases between. CDR1 MNHNS and CDR2 SASEGT come from the germline V gene. This CDR3 contains 14 residues.

The gene calls are TRBV7-6 and TRBJ2-3; the D is unclear. Trimming took off 5 bases at V and 0 bases at J, with 18 bases between the two ends. Germline V gene sequence: CDR1 SGHVS, CDR2 FNYEAQ. The CDR3 covers 17 residues. Here the CDR3 reads CASSLSKVQMSTDTQYF. CDR3 DNA sequence: TGTGCCAGCAGCCTATCCAAGGTCCAGATGAGCACAGATACGCAGTATTTT.

In the case of this clonotype: A read error is possible here, since a much larger clone lies one base away. This chain links TRBV28 with TRBJ1-2, with D possibly matching TRBD1 (5 bases). CDR3 size: 13 residues. The V gene lost 6 bases and the J gene lost 3 bases, with 11 bases spanning the gap. Per germline, CDR1 MDHEN and CDR2 SYDVKM. The CDR3 region has the DNA TGTGCCAGCAGATTAGGGGAGGACTATGGCTACACCTTC. This codes for CASRLGEDYGYTF.

Concerning this clonotype itself: This may come from a read error, since a much larger clone is one base off. The rearrangement links TRBV4-2 to TRBJ2-3; 7 bases line up with TRBD2. The CDR3 totals 14 residues. CDR1 and CDR2 (germline): LGHNA, YNFKEQ. Trimming cost V 3 bases and J 8 bases; bases outside gene matches: 8. The CDR3 protein is CASSHPRTRGTQYF. The CDR3 DNA follows: TGTGCCAGCAGCCACCCCCGGACTAGAGGTACGCAGTATTTT.

The CDR3 nucleotides read TGTGCCAGTAGTATAGAATATGAGACAGGACTCCAAGAGACCCAGTACTTC. Translating gives CASSIEYETGLQETQYF. This chain joins TRBV19 and TRBJ2-5; TRBD1 is a possible D gene (6 bases). V dropped 0 bases and J dropped 1 base, with 15 bases sitting between them. This CDR3 region has 17 residues. Per germline, CDR1 LNHDA and CDR2 SQIVND (reference sequence).

This clonotype was seen only once. This sequence joins TRBV7-2 and TRBJ2-5; TRBD2 is a possible D gene (5 bases). Germline values: CDR1 SGHTA, CDR2 FQGNSA. V shed 11 bases and J shed 5 bases, with 9 bases lying between them. The CDR3 totals 10 residues. The CDR3 region is CARTRETQYF. The CDR3 nucleotides are TGTGCCCGTACTAGGGAGACCCAGTACTTC.

The sample holds many counts of this clonotype. V and J are TRBV6-2 or TRBV6-3 and TRBJ2-1; TRBD2 is a possible D gene (7 bases). V was clipped by 5 bases and J by 7 bases, with 15 bases between them. The CDR3 runs 14 residues. Per the germline V gene, CDR1 is MNHEY and CDR2 is SVGEGT. The CDR3 DNA is TGTGCCAGCAGTAATTGGGGGGGCTGGAATGAGCAGTTCTTC. It yields the protein CASSNWGGWNEQFF.

The genes are TRBV15 and TRBJ2-2, with D unresolved. Germline V gives CDR1 LNHNV, CDR2 YYDKDF (reference sequence). V dropped 5 bases and J dropped 0 bases, with 7 bases sitting between them. The length of the CDR3 is 14 residues. DNA for the CDR3: TGTGCCACCAGCCGGTACCCGAACACCGGGGAGCTGTTTTTT. Translated, it gives CATSRYPNTGELFF.

This clonotype was found many times. The V call is TRBV6-2 or TRBV6-3, the J call TRBJ1-5, with D hard to call. The germline CDR1 and CDR2 sequences are MNHEY and SVGEGT. The CDR3 consists of 16 residues. Trimming took off 4 bases at V and 4 bases at J, with 17 bases between the two ends. This CDR3 is CASSSPIGGLNQPQHF. The DNA for the CDR3 is TGTGCCAGCAGTTCCCCTATAGGAGGTCTGAATCAGCCCCAGCATTTT.

The table lists this clonotype with a few counts. The rearrangement uses TRBV6-1 and TRBJ2-7; possible D gene TRBD2, 6 bases. Trimming shortened V by 7 bases and J by 1 base, and 17 bases separated the two germline ends. Looked up from germline, CDR1 is MNHNS and CDR2 is SASEGT. The CDR3 sequence is 15 residues long. The CDR3: CASNPRGISSYEQYF. As DNA, the CDR3 is TGTGCCAGCAACCCGCGGGGAATTTCTTCCTACGAGCAGTACTTC.

This clonotype was counted only a few times. The rearrangement joins TRBV7-2 to TRBJ2-1; TRBD2 is a possible D gene (5 bases). Germline CDR1 is SGHTA and CDR2 is FQGNSA. Trimming cost V 0 bases and J 9 bases, with 15 bases left between them. This CDR3 has 15 residues. The CDR3: CASSLASLSEGEQFF. The CDR3 region has the DNA TGTGCCAGCAGCTTAGCCTCCCTCAGCGAGGGTGAGCAGTTCTTC.

The V call is TRBV19, the J call TRBJ2-3, with no clear D. The CDR3 loop spans 14 amino acids. The germline V gene encodes CDR1 LNHDA and CDR2 SQIVND (reference sequence). V lost 5 bases to trimming and J lost 2 bases, with 11 bases between them. CDR3 DNA: TGTGCCAGTAGTGTCGACTTTCACACAGATACGCAGTATTTT. This gives the protein CASSVDFHTDTQYF.

This clonotype was counted only a few times. The chain couples TRBV28 to TRBJ1-2; possibly TRBD1 for D (5 bases). Germline lookup yields CDR1 MDHEN and CDR2 SYDVKM. The germline V and J ends were trimmed by 2 bases and 4 bases, with 11 bases remaining between them. The CDR3 spans 14 residues. Written as DNA, the CDR3 is TGTGCCAGCAGTTTAGTAGGGGAGGGCTATGGCTACACCTTC. The encoded protein is CASSLVGEGYGYTF.

The chain combines TRBV7-8 with TRBJ2-1; D gene unclear. V was shortened by 3 bases and J by 4 bases, with 10 bases between the two germline ends. The CDR3 contains 14 residues. Germline V gene data show CDR1 as SGHVS and CDR2 as FQNEAQ. Written as DNA, the CDR3 is TGTGCCAGCAGCTTTTATGGGTCGTACAATGAGCAGTTCTTC. Translation: CASSFYGSYNEQFF.

This clonotype was counted many times. The chain couples TRBV6-1 to TRBJ2-3; no reliable D call. Germline V gene lookup returns CDR1 MNHNS and CDR2 SASEGT. The CDR3 sequence is 13 residues long. The chain's CDR3 is CSSSSRGTDTQYF. The CDR3 region has the DNA TGTTCCTCTTCGAGCCGGGGCACAGATACGCAGTATTTT.

Concerning this clonotype itself: Given a much more abundant clone one base away, this may be a read error. V usage is TRBV28 and J usage is TRBJ2-1, with a possible D match to TRBD1 (7 bases). Trimming shortened V by 5 bases and J by 5 bases, and 13 bases separated the two germline ends. CDR3 size: 14 residues. Germline loops: CDR1 MDHEN, CDR2 SYDVKM. CDR3 loop: CASSPPGGNNEQFF. The CDR3 DNA reads as TGTGCCAGCAGTCCCCCAGGGGGGAACAATGAGCAGTTCTTC.

The rearrangement links TRBV5-1 to TRBJ2-1; 8 nucleotides align to TRBD1. From germline, CDR1 is SGHRS and CDR2 YFSETQ. The CDR3 is 16 amino acids. Trimming took 2 bases from V and 4 from J; bases not matched to a gene: 8. As DNA, the CDR3 is TGCGCCAGCAGCTTCCGGGTCAGGGGGCTATACAATGAGCAGTTCTTC. This sequence encodes CASSFRVRGLYNEQFF.

This clonotype was detected a few times. The rearrangement joins TRBV2 to TRBJ2-5, with D unclear. Germline CDR1 and CDR2: SNHLY and FYNNEI. The CDR3 has 13 residues. V lost 4 bases, J lost 0 bases, and 6 bases lay in between. This chain's CDR3 is CASSGDYQETQYF. Here the CDR3 DNA reads TGTGCCAGCAGTGGGGATTACCAAGAGACCCAGTACTTC. The whole variable domain, remainder taken from reference TRBV2 and TRBJ2-5, is EPEVTQTPSHQVTQMGQEVILRCVPISNHLYFYWYRQILGQKVEFLVSFYNNEISEKSEIFDDQFSVERPDGSNFTLKIRSTKLEDSAMYFCASSGDYQETQYFGPGTRLLVL.

This clonotype was recorded many times. V is TRBV27 and J is TRBJ2-3; no clear D gene. Between the trimmed V and J ends, which lost 9 bases and 1 base, there was a span of 8 bases. Germline loops: CDR1 MNHEY, CDR2 SMNVEV (reference sequence). This CDR3 region has 12 residues. The CDR3 bases are TGTGCCAGTGGTTTGGGCACAGATACGCAGTATTTT. Residues: CASGLGTDTQYF.

The genes are TRBV7-2 and TRBJ1-5; TRBD1 aligns across 8 bases. The CDR3 runs to 13 residues. V was clipped by 8 bases and J by 2 bases; unmatched bases: 2. Germline CDR1 is SGHTA and CDR2 is FQGNSA. Written as DNA, the CDR3 is TGTGCCAGCTCGGACAGGGGCAATCAGCCCCAGCATTTT. This sequence encodes CASSDRGNQPQHF.

This clonotype was seen only once. A much more abundant neighbour one base away suggests this may be a read error. The rearrangement uses TRBV6-9 and TRBJ1-2; perhaps TRBD1 as D (5 bases). The length of the CDR3 is 13 residues. Germline values: CDR1 MNHGY, CDR2 SVAAGI. The CDR3 protein is CASIFPGNYVYTF. CDR3 DNA: TGTGCCAGCATTTTTCCAGGGAACTATGTCTACACCTTC.

Regarding this clonotype: A single base separates this from a much larger clone, so it may be a read error. A read error is likely, as this CDR3 ends without the conserved phenylalanine or tryptophan. The rearrangement joins TRBV11-3 to TRBJ2-1; D not certain. The CDR3 sequence is 12 residues long. Germline V CDR1 and CDR2: SGHNT, YENEEA. V lost 6 bases and J 6 bases, leaving 9 bases between the germline ends. CDR3 nucleotides: TGTGCCAGCAGTTTAATGGTCAATGAGCAGTTCTCC. It yields the protein CASSLMVNEQFS.